This passage covers 25 T cell receptor beta chains from one sample sequenced in a study of shared clonotypes between healthy human individuals. The assay was immunoSEQ multiplex PCR, and TCRdb's table has in-frame clones only and misses some. The profile shows 2.3 million or so clones, just over 90% of them singletons. Source material: naive CD4+ T cells from PBMCs. Subset in this sample: CD45RA+ positively selected. These TCRs come from a man between 18 and 29 years old in good health. Some clones in this sample may be carry-over from other donors' samples.

The chain has TRBV19 and TRBJ1-2, with a tentative D call TRBD1 (6 bases). Trimming pared 11 bases from V and 0 bases from J, leaving 13 bases between. The germline V gene encodes CDR1 LNHDA and CDR2 SQIVND (reference sequence). The CDR3 has 13 residues. The CDR3 DNA is TGTGCCTGCGGGGACAATACTAACTATGGCTACACCTTC. It encodes CACGDNTNYGYTF. Combining the CDR3 with reference TRBV19 and TRBJ1-2 gives the whole variable domain DGGITQSPKYLFRKEGQNVTLSCEQNLNHDAMYWYRQDPGQGLRLIYYSQIVNDFQKGDIAEGYSVSREKKESFPLTVTSAQKNPTAFYLCACGDNTNYGYTFGSGTRLTVV.

V usage is TRBV6-4 and J usage is TRBJ1-1; unclear D gene. Germline lookup yields CDR1 MRHNA and CDR2 SNTAGT. V shed 6 bases and J shed 0 bases, with 8 bases lying between them. The CDR3 spans 13 residues. CDR3 sequence: CASRLELNTEAFF. In DNA, the CDR3 is TGTGCCAGCAGACTCGAATTGAACACTGAAGCTTTCTTT.

This clone was seen a handful of times. The chain joins TRBV30 to TRBJ1-5, with D perhaps TRBD1 (6 bases). Trimming removed 5 bases at V and 4 bases at J, with 12 bases between. The CDR3 is 13 residues long. Per the germline V gene, CDR1 is GTSNPN and CDR2 is SVGIG (reference sequence). CDR3 DNA sequence: TGTGCCTGGGCAGGACAGCGAAATCAGCCCCAGCATTTT. This translates into CAWAGQRNQPQHF.

Comments on this clone: Different DNA sequences within this sample yield the same CDR3. This chain connects TRBV7-9 to TRBJ2-7; perhaps TRBD1 as D (6 bases). Trimming removed 5 bases at V and 2 bases at J, with 10 bases between. The CDR3 is 13 amino acids. Germline CDR1 reads SEHNR; CDR2 reads FQNEAQ (reference sequence). CDR3 in DNA: TGTGCCAGCAGCCTTGGGACACCCTACGAGCAGTACTTC. It codes for CASSLGTPYEQYF.

V and J are TRBV7-2 and TRBJ1-5; D remains unclear. Trimming stripped 4 bases from V and 4 bases from J, with 8 bases between. This CDR3 comprises 13 residues. CDR1 and CDR2 (germline): SGHTA, FQGNSA. CDR3: CASSSNRNQPQHF. CDR3 in DNA: TGTGCCAGCAGCTCTAACCGGAATCAGCCCCAGCATTTT.

The chain recombines TRBV4-3 with TRBJ1-2; D might be TRBD1 (5 bases). V lost 0 bases to trimming and J lost 5 bases, with 16 bases between them. The CDR3 runs to 16 residues. Per the germline V gene, CDR1 is LGHNA and CDR2 is YSLEER. The CDR3 spells CASSQETPGPIYGYTF. In DNA, the CDR3 is TGCGCCAGCAGCCAAGAGACACCGGGACCGATATATGGCTACACCTTC.

The V call is TRBV5-1, the J call TRBJ2-3; D possibly corresponds to TRBD2 (6 bases). CDR3 length: 16 residues. Per germline, CDR1 SGHRS and CDR2 YFSETQ. V was clipped by 0 bases and J by 2 bases, with 13 bases between them. CDR3 amino acids: CASSLDARDFTDTQYF. CDR3 sequence (DNA): TGCGCCAGCAGCTTGGATGCCCGGGACTTCACAGATACGCAGTATTTT.

The gene calls are TRBV28 and TRBJ2-7, with D hard to call. The CDR3 is 13 amino acids. Germline CDR1 MDHEN, CDR2 SYDVKM. Between the trimmed V and J ends, which lost 3 bases and 3 bases, there was a span of 9 bases. CDR3: CASSFEDYYEQYF. The CDR3 coding sequence is TGTGCCAGCAGTTTTGAGGATTACTACGAGCAGTACTTC.

V gene TRBV9 combines with J gene TRBJ1-2; tentative D call: TRBD1 (6 bases). Germline CDR1 reads SGDLS; CDR2 reads YYNGEE. This CDR3 comprises 14 residues. V was shortened by 6 bases and J by 8 bases, with 20 bases between the two germline ends. The CDR3 is CASTTIPGAQGYTF. The CDR3 nucleotides read TGTGCCAGCACCACCATCCCAGGGGCCCAAGGCTACACCTTC.

The V and J genes are TRBV28 and TRBJ1-3; D gene uncertain. The germline gives CDR1 MDHEN, CDR2 SYDVKM. CDR3 size: 15 residues. Deletions cut 5 bases from V and 2 bases from J, with 13 bases between. CDR3 protein: CASSTHSAAGNTIYF. As DNA, the CDR3 is TGTGCCAGCAGTACCCACAGTGCTGCTGGAAACACCATATATTTT.

The chain recombines TRBV6-6 with TRBJ2-7; D could derive from TRBD1 or TRBD2 (5 bases each). There are 14 residues in the CDR3. Germline CDR1 and CDR2: MNHNY and SVGAGI (reference sequence). Trimming pared 5 bases from V and 3 bases from J, leaving 14 bases between. The CDR3 nucleotides are TGTGCCAGCAGTCCAGGGACGCCCGTCTACGAGCAGTACTTC. This codes for CASSPGTPVYEQYF.

This chain joins TRBV4-1 and TRBJ2-1; 8 nucleotides agree with TRBD2. The trim removed 3 bases at V and 1 base at J, leaving 5 bases unmatched. Germline V gene sequence: CDR1 MGHRA, CDR2 YSYEKL. This CDR3 comprises 16 residues. CDR3 sequence (DNA): TGCGCCAGCAGCCAGGCCCCTAGCGGGTCCTACAATGAGCAGTTCTTC. Encoded protein: CASSQAPSGSYNEQFF.

The V gene is TRBV9, the J gene TRBJ1-4; 8 bases line up with TRBD1. The CDR3 extends over 15 amino acids. CDR1 is SGDLS, CDR2 YYNGEE, per germline. The trim removed 4 bases at V and 5 bases at J, leaving 7 bases unmatched. This CDR3 is CASSPRQGSNEKLFF. DNA of the CDR3: TGTGCCAGCAGCCCGAGACAGGGGTCGAATGAAAAACTGTTTTTT.

This clone has a single count. V gene TRBV10-3 combines with J gene TRBJ2-7; 7 bases are shared with TRBD2. CDR3 length: 17 residues. The J segment lost 6 bases and the V segment lost 0 bases, leaving 14 bases of the junction unmatched. From germline, CDR1 is ENHRY and CDR2 SYGVKD. As DNA, the CDR3 is TGTGCCATCAGTGAGTCAGGGGCGCAGGCGGGAGTGGCCGAGCAGTACTTC. Translation gives CAISESGAQAGVAEQYF.

This clone has a single count. This sequence joins TRBV23-1 and TRBJ2-5; 10 bases are shared with TRBD1. TRBV23-1 is recorded as an ORF, its role being uncertain. The CDR3 consists of 17 residues. The V segment lost 3 bases and the J segment 4 bases; nucleotides outside the gene matches: 11. This CDR3 reads CASSHPPGTGVGETQYF. The CDR3 DNA reads TGCGCCAGCAGTCATCCTCCCGGGACAGGGGTAGGAGAGACCCAGTACTTC.

The chain uses TRBV5-1 and TRBJ1-1; D call uncertain. This CDR3 is 15 amino acids long. Germline CDR1 SGHRS, CDR2 YFSETQ. V lost 3 bases and J 4 bases, leaving 16 bases between the germline ends. CDR3 amino acids: CASSSYPGIPTEAFF. The CDR3, as DNA: TGCGCCAGCAGCTCCTACCCGGGGATCCCCACTGAAGCTTTCTTT.

This chain connects TRBV10-3 to TRBJ1-3; tentative D call: TRBD1 (5 bases). The CDR3 sequence is 15 residues long. Germline-derived CDR1 and CDR2 are ENHRY and SYGVKD. V dropped 3 bases and J dropped 0 bases, with 9 bases sitting between them. The CDR3 DNA reads TGTGCCATCAGTGAAGACAGAAGCTCTGGAAACACCATATATTTT. The encoded protein is CAISEDRSSGNTIYF.

The V and J genes are TRBV5-1 and TRBJ2-1, with 12 bases that match TRBD1. The ends lost 2 bases at V and 9 bases at J; junction bases unmatched: 6. The germline CDR1 and CDR2 sequences are SGHRS and YFSETQ. The CDR3 is 15 residues long. The CDR3 protein is CASSLPGQGAVEQFF. CDR3 in DNA: TGCGCCAGCAGCTTACCGGGACAGGGGGCTGTTGAGCAGTTCTTC.

This chain connects TRBV2 to TRBJ1-2; D perhaps matches TRBD1 (5 bases). Per the germline V gene, CDR1 is SNHLY and CDR2 is FYNNEI. V lost 1 base, J lost 8 bases, and 11 bases lay in between. The CDR3 extends over 13 amino acids. CDR3 residues: CASSEDLWGGYTF. In DNA form, the CDR3 reads TGTGCCAGCAGTGAAGATCTATGGGGGGGCTACACCTTC.

With respect to this clone: This same CDR3 is encoded by further DNA sequences in the sample. This chain connects TRBV7-2 to TRBJ2-1, with no clear D. Per germline, CDR1 SGHTA and CDR2 FQGNSA. V dropped 1 base and J dropped 0 bases, with 7 bases sitting between them. The CDR3 runs to 15 residues. CDR3 in DNA: TGTGCCAGCAGCTTAGATTTCAGCTCCTACAATGAGCAGTTCTTC. Residues: CASSLDFSSYNEQFF.

With regard to this clone: Mismatch with germline at one junction end may stem from a read error. CDR3 bases: TGTGCCAGCAGTGAGTTCGCCTTC. Translated: CASSEFAF. The chain uses TRBV6-1 and TRBJ1-2, with no clear D. The length of the CDR3 is 8 residues. The V gene's germline CDR1 is MNHNS and CDR2 SASEGT.

The V gene is TRBV2, the J gene TRBJ2-5; TRBD1 is a possible D gene (6 bases). The germline V gene encodes CDR1 SNHLY and CDR2 FYNNEI. The CDR3 consists of 12 residues. V was cut by 10 bases and J by 2 bases, with 11 bases left in between. CDR3 bases: TGTGCCACGAGGACAGATCAAGAGACCCAGTACTTC. Its protein is CATRTDQETQYF.

V and J are TRBV28 and TRBJ1-2; maybe TRBD1 (5 bases). The CDR3 covers 15 residues. Looked up from germline, CDR1 is MDHEN and CDR2 is SYDVKM. V lost 5 bases and J lost 8, with 21 bases in between. CDR3 sequence: CASSAPGTVRKGYTF. The CDR3 DNA sequence: TGTGCCAGCAGTGCCCCGGGGACGGTTAGGAAAGGCTACACCTTC.

The chain recombines TRBV28 with TRBJ2-1; TRBD2 is a possible D gene (5 bases). CDR1 is MDHEN, CDR2 SYDVKM, per germline. The germline V and J ends were trimmed by 4 bases and 8 bases, with 15 bases remaining between them. The CDR3 consists of 14 residues. DNA of the CDR3: TGTGCCAGCAGTTACGGAGGTACCGCCGATGAGCAGTTCTTC. Translated: CASSYGGTADEQFF.

V is TRBV28 and J is TRBJ1-2; TRBD1 might be the D (6 bases). The CDR3 covers 15 residues. With 5 bases removed from V and 3 bases from J, the gap between germline ends came to 16 bases. CDR1 MDHEN and CDR2 SYDVKM come from the germline V gene. In DNA form, the CDR3 reads TGTGCCAGCAGTGAGGGGGTAGGGAGAGACTATGGCTACACCTTC. This encodes CASSEGVGRDYGYTF.